A selection of T cell receptor beta chains follows, all from one sample in a study of T cells in Graves' hyperthyroidism and ophthalmopathy. A single record per CDR3 protein comes from TCRdb applying MiXCR to the multiplex PCR reads. The table shows hundreds of thousands of distinct CDR3 sequences, with roughly 15% occurring only once. Specimen: blood. Every receptor here comes from a woman in her fifties or sixties with Graves' ophthalmopathy. Each CDR3 is given with its conserved first and last residue. Fields, in order: CDR3 DNA, CDR3 protein, V gene, D gene, clone size, J gene. D genes are given only for firm matches. Part of the rows lack a size; the others show once, few, many or a class for expanded clones.

cdr3_nt: TGTGCCAGCAGCCAAGCAAGCGGGGGTAATGAGCAGTTCTTC
cdr3_aa: CASSQASGGNEQFF
v_call: TRBV4-2
d_call: TRBD2
clone_size: few
j_call: TRBJ2-1

cdr3_nt: TGTGCCAGCAGTGGGTTTCAGCCCCAGCATTTT
cdr3_aa: CASSGFQPQHF
v_call: TRBV28
d_call: .
clone_size: many
j_call: TRBJ1-5

cdr3_nt: TGTGCCAGCAGCGGGTGGGAGGGCATCGGGGAGCAGTACTTC
cdr3_aa: CASSGWEGIGEQYF
v_call: TRBV7-6
d_call: TRBD2
clone_size: many
j_call: TRBJ2-7

cdr3_nt: TGTGCCAGCAGTTACATGGGGGCAGGGGGCTTCTCTGGGGCCAACGTCCTGACTTTC
cdr3_aa: CASSYMGAGGFSGANVLTF
v_call: TRBV6-5
d_call: TRBD1
clone_size: .
j_call: TRBJ2-6

cdr3_nt: TGTGCCACCAGTGACCCCGGACAGGGCGAGGACACCGGGGAGCTGTTTTTT
cdr3_aa: CATSDPGQGEDTGELFF
v_call: TRBV24-1
d_call: TRBD1
clone_size: .
j_call: TRBJ2-2

cdr3_nt: TGTGCCAGCAGTGGGCCCTCAGGGGGACTTAGCAATCAGCCCCAGCATTTT
cdr3_aa: CASSGPSGGLSNQPQHF
v_call: TRBV6-1
d_call: TRBD1
clone_size: many
j_call: TRBJ1-5

cdr3_nt: TGTGCCAGCAGCCCCTTGGGACTAGCGGGAGTGGAGGAGACCCAGTACTTC
cdr3_aa: CASSPLGLAGVEETQYF
v_call: TRBV14
d_call: TRBD2
clone_size: .
j_call: TRBJ2-5

cdr3_nt: TGTGCCAGCAGCTTGCAGGCTAGCACAGATACGCAGTATTTT
cdr3_aa: CASSLQASTDTQYF
v_call: TRBV7-9
d_call: .
clone_size: few
j_call: TRBJ2-3

cdr3_nt: TGTGCCAGCAGTACAACGGGGGGGGGGCAGTTCTTC
cdr3_aa: CASSTTGGGQFF
v_call: TRBV12-3/TRBV12-4
d_call: TRBD2
clone_size: few
j_call: TRBJ2-1

cdr3_nt: TGCGCCAGCAGCTTGAGTTCCGGGACAGCGTATGGCTACACCTTC
cdr3_aa: CASSLSSGTAYGYTF
v_call: TRBV5-1
d_call: TRBD1
clone_size: few
j_call: TRBJ1-2

cdr3_nt: TGTGCCAGCTCACCAACCCTCCGGGACATCGAGCAGTACTTC
cdr3_aa: CASSPTLRDIEQYF
v_call: TRBV18
d_call: .
clone_size: many
j_call: TRBJ2-7

cdr3_nt: TGTGCCAGCAGCCCGACGGGGTCTACCTACAATGAGCAGTTCTTC
cdr3_aa: CASSPTGSTYNEQFF
v_call: TRBV7-2
d_call: .
clone_size: many
j_call: TRBJ2-1

cdr3_nt: TGTGCCAGCAGCTGGGGACAGGGGGCAGATACGCAGTATTTT
cdr3_aa: CASSWGQGADTQYF
v_call: TRBV7-9
d_call: TRBD1
clone_size: many
j_call: TRBJ2-3

cdr3_nt: TGTGCCAGCAGTCTACTTGACAGGGCACCCACAGATACGCAGTATTTT
cdr3_aa: CASSLLDRAPTDTQYF
v_call: TRBV28
d_call: TRBD1
clone_size: many
j_call: TRBJ2-3

cdr3_nt: TGCGCCAGCAGCTTGAGGCGGGAGCACAATGAGCAGTTCTTC
cdr3_aa: CASSLRREHNEQFF
v_call: TRBV5-1
d_call: TRBD2
clone_size: many
j_call: TRBJ2-1

cdr3_nt: TGTGCCAGCAGCTTGGAAGCGGACTATGGCTACACCTTC
cdr3_aa: CASSLEADYGYTF
v_call: TRBV7-9
d_call: .
clone_size: many
j_call: TRBJ1-2

cdr3_nt: TGCAGTGCTAGAGGCCCCAAGACCCCAGATACGCAGTATTTT
cdr3_aa: CSARGPKTPDTQYF
v_call: TRBV20-1
d_call: .
clone_size: few
j_call: TRBJ2-3

cdr3_nt: TGTGCCAGCAGCTCTTATAGACAGGGGAGATCATCCCAGTACTTC
cdr3_aa: CASSSYRQGRSSQYF
v_call: TRBV12-3/TRBV12-4
d_call: TRBD1
clone_size: many
j_call: TRBJ2-5

cdr3_nt: TGTGCCAGCAGCCTCGCGGACAGGGGCTACGAGCAGTACTTC
cdr3_aa: CASSLADRGYEQYF
v_call: TRBV7-2
d_call: TRBD1
clone_size: many
j_call: TRBJ2-7

cdr3_nt: TGTGCCAGCAGTTTAGTCACTCCTTCCTACAATGAGCAGTTCTTC
cdr3_aa: CASSLVTPSYNEQFF
v_call: TRBV28
d_call: .
clone_size: many
j_call: TRBJ2-1

cdr3_nt: TGTGCCAGCAGTTACGAGGCTAGCGGGCACTCCTACGAGCAGTACTTC
cdr3_aa: CASSYEASGHSYEQYF
v_call: TRBV6-2/TRBV6-3
d_call: TRBD2
clone_size: many
j_call: TRBJ2-7

cdr3_nt: TGTGCCAGCAGTTTGTGGAGGTCTGGGGCCAACGTCCTGACTTTC
cdr3_aa: CASSLWRSGANVLTF
v_call: TRBV28
d_call: .
clone_size: many
j_call: TRBJ2-6

cdr3_nt: TGTGCCAGTAGTAGGGGCCAAGAGACCCAGTACTTC
cdr3_aa: CASSRGQETQYF
v_call: TRBV19
d_call: .
clone_size: many
j_call: TRBJ2-5

cdr3_nt: TGTGCCAGCAGTTCTAGGAATAGACAGCGTGTAGCCGACTATGGCTACACCTTC
cdr3_aa: CASSSRNRQRVADYGYTF
v_call: TRBV28
d_call: .
clone_size: few
j_call: TRBJ1-2

cdr3_nt: TGTGCCAGCATCAGGGGGGGGGAGAACACTGAAGCTTTCTTT
cdr3_aa: CASIRGGENTEAFF
v_call: TRBV7-2
d_call: TRBD1
clone_size: many
j_call: TRBJ1-1

cdr3_nt: TGTGCCAGCAGCTTAGATATGGTCAGGGTGGATCGTGGAGAGACCCAGTACTTC
cdr3_aa: CASSLDMVRVDRGETQYF
v_call: TRBV11-2
d_call: .
clone_size: many
j_call: TRBJ2-5

cdr3_nt: TGTGCCATCCGACCGGGACTAGCGGGAAAGGCAGATACGCAGTATTTT
cdr3_aa: CAIRPGLAGKADTQYF
v_call: TRBV10-3
d_call: TRBD2
clone_size: many
j_call: TRBJ2-3

cdr3_nt: TGTGCCAGCAGGAATTACAGGGATACTGAAGCTTTCTTT
cdr3_aa: CASRNYRDTEAFF
v_call: TRBV7-2
d_call: .
clone_size: .
j_call: TRBJ1-1

cdr3_nt: TGTGCCAGCAGCTTGGAGGTAGCGGGATCTACGGGGGAGCAGTTCTTC
cdr3_aa: CASSLEVAGSTGEQFF
v_call: TRBV5-6
d_call: TRBD2
clone_size: few
j_call: TRBJ2-1

cdr3_nt: TGCAGCGTGCGAGGGACAGGGGTTACCGGGGAGCTGTTTTTT
cdr3_aa: CSVRGTGVTGELFF
v_call: TRBV29-1
d_call: TRBD1
clone_size: .
j_call: TRBJ2-2

cdr3_nt: TGTGCCAGCAGCCCCAAGACATGGAAACCTTTTCGCCTATACGAGCAGTACTTC
cdr3_aa: CASSPKTWKPFRLYEQYF
v_call: TRBV7-2
d_call: .
clone_size: many
j_call: TRBJ2-7

cdr3_nt: TGTGCCAGCAGCTCGAGACTCGACAGGGGGTATAGCAATCAGCCCCAGCATTTT
cdr3_aa: CASSSRLDRGYSNQPQHF
v_call: TRBV5-6
d_call: TRBD1
clone_size: .
j_call: TRBJ1-5

cdr3_nt: TGTGCCAGCAGTTACATGCAGGGCCACGAGCAGTACTTC
cdr3_aa: CASSYMQGHEQYF
v_call: TRBV6-2/TRBV6-3
d_call: .
clone_size: once
j_call: TRBJ2-7

cdr3_nt: TGTGCCAGTAGACAGGACCGCACAGATACGCAGTATTTT
cdr3_aa: CASRQDRTDTQYF
v_call: TRBV28
d_call: .
clone_size: many
j_call: TRBJ2-3

cdr3_nt: TGTGCCACTTGCCTACAGGGGAACAATCAGCCCCAGCATTTT
cdr3_aa: CATCLQGNNQPQHF
v_call: TRBV28
d_call: TRBD1
clone_size: many
j_call: TRBJ1-5

cdr3_nt: TGTGCCTGGAGTTGGGCAGGTAGCAATCAGCCCCAGCATTTT
cdr3_aa: CAWSWAGSNQPQHF
v_call: TRBV30
d_call: .
clone_size: many
j_call: TRBJ1-5

cdr3_nt: TGTGCCAGCAGTATCGGACTCTCCCGCGGGGACGAGCAGTACTTC
cdr3_aa: CASSIGLSRGDEQYF
v_call: TRBV6-2/TRBV6-3
d_call: .
clone_size: once
j_call: TRBJ2-7

cdr3_nt: TGTGCCAGCAGTTTACCCCCAGTGAGCTCCTACAATGAGCAGTTCTTC
cdr3_aa: CASSLPPVSSYNEQFF
v_call: TRBV27
d_call: .
clone_size: .
j_call: TRBJ2-1

cdr3_nt: TGTGCCACCAGCAGAGTACGGGGGTCTATGGACGGGGAGCTGTTTTTT
cdr3_aa: CATSRVRGSMDGELFF
v_call: TRBV15
d_call: .
clone_size: few
j_call: TRBJ2-2

cdr3_nt: TGTGCCAGCAGCTTTGGGGGACTAGCGGGAAACTACGAGCAGTACTTC
cdr3_aa: CASSFGGLAGNYEQYF
v_call: TRBV11-3
d_call: TRBD2
clone_size: few
j_call: TRBJ2-7

cdr3_nt: TGCAGTGCGAAAGGGCCTTGGTCTAGCGACAAATACGAGCAGTACTTC
cdr3_aa: CSAKGPWSSDKYEQYF
v_call: TRBV20-1
d_call: .
clone_size: .
j_call: TRBJ2-7

cdr3_nt: TGTGCCAGCAGGCCAGGACAGGGGGCCAAAGGCTACACCTTC
cdr3_aa: CASRPGQGAKGYTF
v_call: TRBV28
d_call: TRBD1
clone_size: .
j_call: TRBJ1-2

cdr3_nt: TGTGCCAGCCTGAACGGACAGAACACCGGGGAGCTGTTTTTT
cdr3_aa: CASLNGQNTGELFF
v_call: TRBV28
d_call: .
clone_size: many
j_call: TRBJ2-2

cdr3_nt: TGTACGTCGGGGGTCTTTGGGGACAATGAGCAGTTCTTC
cdr3_aa: CTSGVFGDNEQFF
v_call: TRBV7-9
d_call: .
clone_size: few
j_call: TRBJ2-1

cdr3_nt: TGTGCCATCAGTGAAAAGGCAGGGGGTTGGAATGAGCAGTTCTTC
cdr3_aa: CAISEKAGGWNEQFF
v_call: TRBV10-3
d_call: TRBD1
clone_size: .
j_call: TRBJ2-1

cdr3_nt: TGTGCCAGCAGCGGACCTGGGACAGGGGTCTACAATGAGCAGTTCTTC
cdr3_aa: CASSGPGTGVYNEQFF
v_call: TRBV5-6
d_call: TRBD1
clone_size: few
j_call: TRBJ2-1

cdr3_nt: TGTGCCAGCAGACAACACCGGGACGGGGATACGCAGTATTTT
cdr3_aa: CASRQHRDGDTQYF
v_call: TRBV28
d_call: .
clone_size: many
j_call: TRBJ2-3

cdr3_nt: TGTGCCAGCAGCGTCGGACTAGCGGGAGAAACCGGGGAGCTGTTTTTT
cdr3_aa: CASSVGLAGETGELFF
v_call: TRBV9
d_call: TRBD2
clone_size: .
j_call: TRBJ2-2